The T cell receptor (beta chain) described here comes from a study of T cell responses to AZD1222 COVID-19 vaccine (dated by TCRdb to about 2021). Context from the whole study: AZD1222 recipients with second doses at about 4 weeks or about 12 weeks were pooled, because spike-specific TCR depth and breadth did not differ between schedules. A total of approximately 240 trial participants underwent TCR sequencing, of whom 200 to 220 had received two doses of AZD1222 and approximately 26 had received two doses of the MenACWY control vaccine. Trial participants were enrolled by age into 18-55, 56-69 and 70-plus year subgroups, with about 150, 28 and 57 TCR-sequenced participants respectively.

V drops 5 bases and J drops 0 bases, leaving 5 bases in between. As encoded in the germline V gene, CDR1 is SGHRS while CDR2 is YFSETQ. Spanning cysteine to phenylalanine, the CDR3 consists of 12 amino acids. Just the 36-base CDR3 DNA is kept, in frame starting at base 1. Broad study findings and their caveats: In the small 56-69-year group, the increase in depth fell short of significance, most likely because of low power. The vaccine-associated CD4 TCRs covered the entire spike protein, and the dominant responses fell in regions 160-218 and 743-854. Participants were mostly white British, with more females than males. The authors suggested clonal diversity may have been underestimated. Because no day 14 peak-response samples were available, repertoires were characterized only after the peak T cell response. Conclusions about previously exposed vaccinees were limited because only a handful of AZD1222 recipients were SARS-CoV-2 seropositive at baseline. Spike-specific TCR breadth and depth rose significantly after two AZD1222 doses compared with day 0 and with MenACWY recipients. Reportedly, almost half of the unique spike-specific TCRs recognized epitopes lying outside the regions that are mutated in the B.1.351 and B.1.1.7 variants.

Read against the paper, the sample's time point label means: baseline before first vaccination. The vaccinee samples were drawn from two UK trials, COV001 and COV002, one of which was a single-blind randomized controlled phase 2/3 trial testing AZD1222 (ChAdOx1 nCoV-19) in healthy adults. Trial participant PBMC samples were collected at day 0 and day 28 after the second dose for TCRbeta chain sequencing. The CDR3 regions of human TCRbeta chains were analyzed by immunosequencing. In the original analysis: TCRs in the repertoires were compared against a reference library of SARS-CoV-2-specific TCRs that had been generated with the MIRA antigen-specificity platform. Breadth meant the fraction of unique TCRs that were SARS-CoV-2-associated, whereas depth meant the fraction of total T cells that were SARS-CoV-2-associated. Using the MIRA data, each spike-specific TCR was assigned both to the spike region to which the TCR was reactive and to a CD4 or CD8 class. Log10-transformed breadth and depth values were compared by one-way ANOVA with Sidak's multiple comparisons tests. TCRdb took over this immuneACCESS table, retaining in-frame rearrangements with V and J assigned. Such tables are incomplete; in checked studies, under half of the missing clones stem from an unresolved V gene, and the remainder is unexplained. V, J and clone size reflect that table, while D and trimming were determined from the DNA. Within this sample are about 170,000 clones, with approximately 93% of them counted one time only. Jointly, the top ten make up about 3.9% of the sample.

With regard to this clone: Which antigen it targets is not known. No much larger clonotype is one base removed from it; base qualities were not supplied.

The sequencing used peripheral blood, collected on day 0 of AZD1222 vaccination. The chain is assembled from TRBV5-1 and TRBJ1-1; there is no confident call for the D gene. The clonotype originates from an adult in good health. CDR3 reads: CASRGLNTEAFF. The base sequence is TGCGCCAGCAGAGGGCTGAACACTGAAGCTTTCTTT.